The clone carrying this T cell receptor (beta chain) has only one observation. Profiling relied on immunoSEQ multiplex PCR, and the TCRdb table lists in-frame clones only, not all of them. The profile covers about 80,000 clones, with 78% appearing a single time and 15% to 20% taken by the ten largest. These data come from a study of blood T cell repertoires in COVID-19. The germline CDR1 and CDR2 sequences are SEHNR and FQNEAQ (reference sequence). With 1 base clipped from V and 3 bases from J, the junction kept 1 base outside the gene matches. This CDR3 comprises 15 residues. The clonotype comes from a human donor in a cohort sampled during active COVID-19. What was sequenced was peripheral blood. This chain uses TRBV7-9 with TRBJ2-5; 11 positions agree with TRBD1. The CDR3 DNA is TGTGCCAGCAGCTTAGGGGGACAGGGGGAAGAGACCCAGTACTTC. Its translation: CASSLGGQGEETQYF.